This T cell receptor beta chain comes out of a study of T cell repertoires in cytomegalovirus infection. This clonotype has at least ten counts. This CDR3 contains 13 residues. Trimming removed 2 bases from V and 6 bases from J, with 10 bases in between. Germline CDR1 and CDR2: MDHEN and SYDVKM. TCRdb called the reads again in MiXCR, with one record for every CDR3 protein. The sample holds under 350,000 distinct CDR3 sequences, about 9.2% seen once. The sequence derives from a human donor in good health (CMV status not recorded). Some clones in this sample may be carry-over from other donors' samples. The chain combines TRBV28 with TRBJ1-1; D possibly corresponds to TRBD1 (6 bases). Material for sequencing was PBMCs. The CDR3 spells CASSLPGAPEAFF. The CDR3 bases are TGTGCCAGCAGTTTACCGGGGGCCCCTGAAGCTTTCTTT.